Listed below are T cell receptor beta chains from one sample, sequenced in a study of cytomegalovirus exposure and HLA in healthy donors. The table came from immunoSEQ multiplex PCR; TCRdb's copy has only in-frame clones and leaves some out. The sample comprises about 89,000 clones, more than 60% of which are singletons, and around 2.5% rests with the top ten. Sequenced sample: PBMCs. These receptors were obtained from a man aged 30 to 39 in good health and CMV-seronegative. CDR3s include the opening cysteine and the closing phenylalanine or tryptophan. The D gene is left open where the match is weak. Only some rows state a clone size, as once, few, many or a class for expanded clones.

clone size: NA; V gene: TRBV19; J gene: TRBJ1-2; D gene: NA; CDR3 DNA: TGTGCCAGTATATCGTCAGGGCGCAACTATGGCTACACCTTC; CDR3 protein: CASISSGRNYGYTF
clone size: NA; V gene: TRBV7-9; J gene: TRBJ1-5; D gene: TRBD1; CDR3 DNA: TGTGCCAGCAGCTTGGGACAGGGGCTGGATCAGCCCCAGCATTTT; CDR3 protein: CASSLGQGLDQPQHF
clone size: NA; V gene: TRBV18; J gene: TRBJ2-1; D gene: NA; CDR3 DNA: TGTGCCAGCTCACCCCGACAGGACAATGAGCAGTTCTTC; CDR3 protein: CASSPRQDNEQFF
clone size: NA; V gene: TRBV28; J gene: TRBJ1-1; D gene: NA; CDR3 DNA: TGTGCCAGCAGTTTTCCCGGGGGTACTGAAGCTTTCTTT; CDR3 protein: CASSFPGGTEAFF
clone size: NA; V gene: TRBV7-8; J gene: TRBJ1-3; D gene: TRBD1; CDR3 DNA: TGTGCCAGCAGCTCCCAGGGGGCTGGAAACACCATATATTTT; CDR3 protein: CASSSQGAGNTIYF
clone size: NA; V gene: TRBV7-3; J gene: TRBJ2-2; D gene: NA; CDR3 DNA: TGTGCCAGCAGCCCGGGACTTCAACAATCCGGGGAGCTGTTTTTT; CDR3 protein: CASSPGLQQSGELFF
clone size: NA; V gene: TRBV19; J gene: TRBJ1-2; D gene: TRBD1; CDR3 DNA: TGTGCCAGCCACTTCCGGGCGGACAGGGCATATGGCTACACCTTC; CDR3 protein: CASHFRADRAYGYTF
clone size: NA; V gene: TRBV28; J gene: TRBJ2-7; D gene: NA; CDR3 DNA: TGTGCCAGCAGGTATGGGGACTCAGCCTACGAGCAGTACTTC; CDR3 protein: CASRYGDSAYEQYF
clone size: NA; V gene: TRBV5-1; J gene: TRBJ2-7; D gene: NA; CDR3 DNA: TGCGCCAGCACCCTAACGGGTGAGCAGTACTTC; CDR3 protein: CASTLTGEQYF
clone size: few; V gene: TRBV5-5; J gene: TRBJ1-3; D gene: NA; CDR3 DNA: TGTGCCAGCAGCTTGGGGGCTTTCGCTGGAAACACCATATATTTT; CDR3 protein: CASSLGAFAGNTIYF
clone size: NA; V gene: TRBV19; J gene: TRBJ2-7; D gene: TRBD1; CDR3 DNA: TGTGCCAGTAGTAGGGCCGGGGACAGGAGCTACGAGCAGTACTTC; CDR3 protein: CASSRAGDRSYEQYF
clone size: NA; V gene: TRBV10-2; J gene: TRBJ2-7; D gene: NA; CDR3 DNA: TGCGCCAGCAGTGAGTCCGGACAGTCCCCCTACGAGCAGTACTTC; CDR3 protein: CASSESGQSPYEQYF